This TCR beta chain was captured in a study of neurological immune-mediated disorders (dated by TCRdb to between 2018 and 2021). For context, the study as a whole: The study compared peripheral blood TCR-beta repertoires of HTLV-I-associated myelopathy (HAM/TSP) patients, multiple sclerosis patients and healthy controls using UMI-based sequencing. The approximately 110 TCR-beta libraries included longitudinal samples, technical triplicates and paired sorted CD4+ and CD8+ T-cell subsets alongside PBMC samples. Technical triplicate libraries were sequenced to precisely calculate how much the frequency of each individual clone varied. The cohort comprised some 71 subjects: roughly 14 HAM/TSP patients, some 34 multiple sclerosis patients and some 20 healthy controls.

From cysteine to phenylalanine, the CDR3 is 16 amino acids long. Kept here is only the CDR3 DNA, which spans 48 bases and is read in frame from base 1. From the germline V gene (reference sequence), CDR1 is DFQATT and CDR2 is SNEGSKA. V gives up 5 bases and J gives up 1 base, and the segment between their germline ends measures 20 bases. Points the paper makes about the study in general: The highest TCR clonal expansion was observed in HAM/TSP patients, whereas the lowest was observed in MS patients, even when compared with healthy controls. No identical CDR3 amino acid sequences were shared among expanded clones across subjects, suggesting private TCR-beta repertoires in all groups.

This clonotype has ten or more counts. Its cognate antigen has yet to be identified. No quality values exist for individual bases; no much larger clone is one base distant. Sample time point, as interpreted from the label and publication: technical triplicate 2. Libraries from unsorted PBMCs were made from 2 million PBMCs kept in RNAlater at -80 degrees C until RNA extraction. Peripheral blood was subjected to Ficoll-Hypaque density gradient centrifugation to isolate PBMCs, which were then cryopreserved in liquid nitrogen. cDNA was synthesized by template-switch 5'RACE using a primer carrying a 10-nucleotide random unique molecular identifier by which each TCR transcript was tagged. Every sequencing run covered 15-18 subjects and yielded more than 170 million TCR-beta sequences. Total RNA was extracted with the RNeasy kit. The KAPA Real-time Library Amplification kit was used to amplify TCR-beta VDJ regions with primers targeting the TCR constant region and the 5'RACE anchor. A first PCR added sample indexes and Illumina adaptors, and a second PCR then raised library yield. After Ampure bead purification, the TCR product of roughly 650 bp was size-selected on a 2% E-gel SizeSelection system. Library quality was checked on a Bioanalyzer, concentration was measured with Qubit, and libraries were quantified with the Kapa Library Quantification kit before pooling. Paired-end 2 x 150 bp sequencing of the libraries was performed on an Illumina HiSeq 2500. To increase sequence diversity, roughly 23-30% phiX was spiked into each library pool. For the original study's pipeline: The UMI-based MiGEC pipeline processed quality-filtered reads and removed over 75% of raw TCR sequences during error correction. VDJ genes were aligned to IMGT germline references, and each clonotype was defined by a unique CDR3 amino acid sequence together with V-J genes. Clonal expansion, Shannon diversity and CDR3 relatedness (CalcPairwiseDistances, ClusterSamples) were evaluated with VDJtools, and phylogenetic trees were built with CLCbio workbench. Using coefficient-of-variation modelling across technical triplicates, the study counted a clone as expanded if it had at least 8 unique UMIs. Through fastp at Q25 and MiXCR, TCRdb rebuilt clones from the public reads, retaining in-frame beta chains. When rows share a CDR3 protein, they turn into one entry using the most common DNA and genes. These V and J calls are TCRdb output, not the study's own analysis. In all, the sample holds about 59,000 distinct CDR3 sequences, and less than 25% of those were seen once. 4.6% of the sample lies in the top ten.

The specimen was PBMCs. The chain is encoded by TRBV20-1 joined to TRBJ2-5, with TRBD2 perhaps the D gene, on 5 matching bases. This clonotype was sampled from a man in his 60s with HTLV-1-associated myelopathy (HAM/TSP). The sequence in DNA is TGCAGTGCTCGAGGGTGGGTGGGAGCCCCCCAAGAGACCCAGTACTTC. It specifies CSARGWVGAPQETQYF.